This T cell receptor beta chain came from a study of TIL therapy for anti-PD-1-resistant metastatic lung cancer. Study background: Tumor harvest preceded PD-1/PD-L1 blockade, followed by nivolumab treatment. Half of patients were current or former smokers.

This CDR3 region has 13 residues. Germline V gives CDR1 LGHNA, CDR2 YSLEER. V was cut by 4 bases and J by 4 bases, with 8 bases left in between. The time point here: pre-treatment sample, taken before nivolumab and TIL therapy. The libraries were made with immunoSEQ v3. Libraries were sequenced to around 2 million read pairs (survey) or roughly 5-6.5 million (deep). Profiled with immunoSEQ multiplex PCR; TCRdb holds only in-frame clones, not every one. The data show 36,000 or so clones, with roughly 70% seen just once and roughly 6.1% held by the top ten. This material consisted of blood, taken at baseline. This sequence was found in a person aged 25 to 80 with non-small cell lung cancer. The chain recombines TRBV4-3 with TRBJ1-3; D is unresolved. This CDR3 reads CASSRETGNTIYF. The CDR3 nucleotides are TGCGCCAGCAGCCGGGAGACAGGAAACACCATATATTTT.